Judged by abundance, the clone carrying this TCR beta chain is medium-sized (0.01 to 0.1%). Antigen specificity is unknown. Blood genomic DNA input for TRB amplification was about 240-500 ng. TRB rearrangements were amplified by multiplex PCR with BIOMED2 TRB-A/B primers. TCRdb processed the multiplex PCR reads anew with MiXCR; each CDR3 protein has one entry. The sample contains under 8,500 distinct CDR3 sequences, roughly 28% of which appear only once. The entry originates in a study of T and B cells in COVID-19 patients. Study-level information: Critical illness requiring mechanical ventilation or extracorporeal membrane oxygenation affected three fifths of the roughly 20 active-infection patients. Points from the study as a whole: Patients with COVID-19 reportedly showed strongly skewed T cell receptor beta variable and joining gene usage. At recovery TRB diversity and richness exceeded healthy donors, after highly clonal active COVID-19 repertoires.

V was pared by 4 bases and J by 9 bases, with 14 bases between. The germline gives CDR1 SGHDT, CDR2 YYEEEE. There are 14 residues in the CDR3. The clonotype originates from a human donor with active COVID-19. Sequencing used blood. The chain carries TRBV5-6 and TRBJ1-6; the D gene is possibly TRBD1 (5 bases). CDR3 sequence: CASSLRGVRSPLHF. As DNA, the CDR3 is TGTGCCAGCAGCCTACGAGGGGTTCGTTCACCCCTCCACTTT. Full variable domain (missing parts from reference TRBV5-6 and TRBJ1-6): DAGVTQSPTHLIKTRGQQVTLRCSPKSGHDTVSWYQQALGQGPQFIFQYYEEEERQRGNFPDRFSGHQFPNYSSELNVNALLLGDSALYLCASSLRGVRSPLHFGNGTRLTVT.